These 2 T cell receptor beta chains came from one sample sequenced in a study of T cell clonotyping in hematopoietic cell transplantation. The assay was immunoSEQ multiplex PCR, and TCRdb's table has in-frame clones only and misses some. This sample has 40,000 to 55,000 clones, with around 94% found just once. The sequencing sample was made of peripheral blood mononuclear cells. The receptors were sampled from a woman in her forties or fifties in good health. Some clones in this sample may be carry-over from other donors' samples.

The chain joins TRBV19 to TRBJ1-1, with D possibly matching TRBD1 (5 bases). The germline V and J ends were trimmed by 5 bases and 2 bases, with 12 bases remaining between them. This CDR3 comprises 14 residues. The V gene's germline CDR1 is LNHDA and CDR2 SQIVND (reference sequence). The CDR3 DNA reads TGTGCCAGTAGTCCCGGGACCGACAACACTGAAGCTTTCTTT. Residues: CASSPGTDNTEAFF. Based on the CDR3 plus reference TRBV19 and TRBJ1-1, the full variable domain is DGGITQSPKYLFRKEGQNVTLSCEQNLNHDAMYWYRQDPGQGLRLIYYSQIVNDFQKGDIAEGYSVSREKKESFPLTVTSAQKNPTAFYLCASSPGTDNTEAFFGQGTRLTVV.

This clone was detected only once. The chain has TRBV30 and TRBJ1-5; no firm D call. In germline, CDR1 is GTSNPN, CDR2 SVGIG (reference sequence). The germline V and J ends were trimmed by 5 bases and 2 bases, with 10 bases remaining between them. The CDR3 is 13 amino acids. The CDR3 sequence is CAWAGRGNQPQHF. CDR3 DNA: TGTGCCTGGGCAGGAAGGGGCAATCAGCCCCAGCATTTT.